The 9 T cell receptor beta chains in this list originate from one sample, sequenced in a study of blood T cell repertoires in COVID-19. TCRdb keeps only in-frame clones here, not all; method: immunoSEQ multiplex PCR. The data hold 54,000 or so clones, with roughly 87% observed a single time. Sequencing input: peripheral blood. These receptors came from a man aged 50-60 years with active COVID-19.

The chain carries TRBV19 and TRBJ1-4; TRBD1 agrees at 8 bases. Trimming removed 8 bases from V and 5 bases from J; junction bases left unmatched: 4. The CDR3 runs to 13 residues. Germline V gives CDR1 LNHDA, CDR2 SQIVND (reference sequence). The CDR3 DNA reads as TGTGCCAGTGACAGGGGACGGAATGAAAAACTGTTTTTT. Protein sequence: CASDRGRNEKLFF.

The chain has TRBV27 and TRBJ2-3; TRBD2 matches 13 bases. With V trimmed by 7 bases and J by 5 bases, 12 bases remained unmatched. Germline values: CDR1 MNHEY, CDR2 SMNVEV (reference sequence). The CDR3 loop spans 17 amino acids. The CDR3 coding sequence is TGTGCCAGCACCCCCAGGGCGGGACTAGCGGGATTAGATACGCAGTATTTT. Amino acid sequence: CASTPRAGLAGLDTQYF.

This clone was seen more than once but under ten times. The rearrangement uses TRBV18 and TRBJ2-7, with D maybe TRBD2 (6 bases). Germline loops: CDR1 KGHSH, CDR2 LQKENI. This CDR3 contains 14 residues. V lost 2 bases to trimming and J lost 4 bases, with 12 bases between them. The CDR3 region has the DNA TGTGCCAGCTCACCAGCGGAGGGCACTTACGAGCAGTACTTC. It encodes CASSPAEGTYEQYF.

The CDR3 protein is CASSDSSAGELFF. CDR3 coding DNA: TGTGCCAGCAGTGACTCTAGCGCCGGGGAGCTGTTTTTT. The chain couples TRBV6-4 to TRBJ2-2, with D possibly being TRBD2 (5 bases). Looked up from germline, CDR1 is MRHNA and CDR2 is SNTAGT. V was pared by 0 bases and J by 6 bases, with 5 bases between. This CDR3 contains 13 residues.

The genes are TRBV11-2 and TRBJ2-1, with TRBD1 identical over 11 bases. With V trimmed by 5 bases and J by 5 bases, 5 bases remained unmatched. CDR3 length equals 15 residues. Germline CDR1 SGHAT, CDR2 FQNNGV. CDR3 in DNA: TGTGCCAGCAGCCGCGGACAGGGGGCCCACAATGAGCAGTTCTTC. Translating gives CASSRGQGAHNEQFF.

CDR3 amino acids: CASSPIQGRGVNTEAFF. CDR3 nucleotide sequence: TGCGCCAGCAGCCCGATTCAGGGTCGCGGGGTGAACACTGAAGCTTTCTTT. The chain uses TRBV5-1 and TRBJ1-1, with D maybe TRBD1 (5 bases). CDR1 and CDR2 from the germline V gene are SGHRS and YFSETQ. V gave up 4 bases and J gave up 0 bases, with 19 bases separating them. The CDR3 is 17 amino acids.

The gene calls are TRBV6-5 and TRBJ2-7, with 7 bases that match TRBD2. Looked up from germline, CDR1 is MNHEY and CDR2 is SVGAGI. The CDR3 extends over 15 amino acids. V was clipped by 2 bases and J by 3 bases; unmatched bases: 7. The CDR3: CASSYGVAGSYEQYF. CDR3 in DNA: TGTGCCAGCAGTTACGGGGTAGCGGGTAGCTACGAGCAGTACTTC.

V and J are TRBV7-3 and TRBJ2-1, with 8 bases lining up with TRBD2. The CDR3 covers 16 residues. From germline, CDR1 is SGHTA and CDR2 FQGTGA. V dropped 5 bases and J dropped 7; count of bases not matched to a gene: 13. This chain's CDR3 is CASSPSGGGHRNEQFF. The CDR3 nucleotides read TGTGCCAGCAGCCCCTCCGGCGGGGGGCACCGGAATGAGCAGTTCTTC. The whole variable domain, filled in from reference TRBV7-3 and TRBJ2-1, reads GAGVSQTPSNKVTEKGKYVELRCDPISGHTALYWYRQSLGQGPEFLIYFQGTGAADDSGLPNDRFFAVRPEGSVSTLKIQRTERGDSAVYLCASSPSGGGHRNEQFFGPGTRLTVL.

The J gene is TRBJ2-3, the V gene TRBV11-2, with 7 nucleotides matching TRBD2. J lost 2 bases, V lost 5 bases, and 7 bases had no gene match. The CDR3 length is 15 residues. Looked up from germline, CDR1 is SGHAT and CDR2 is FQNNGV. The CDR3 sequence: CASSQTGGPTDTQYF. DNA for the CDR3: TGTGCCAGCAGCCAAACGGGGGGTCCCACAGATACGCAGTATTTT. The complete variable domain, with remaining parts taken from reference TRBV11-2 and TRBJ2-3, reads EAGVAQSPRYKIIEKRQSVAFWCNPISGHATLYWYQQILGQGPKLLIQFQNNGVVDDSQLPKDRFSAERLKGVDSTLKIQPAKLEDSAVYLCASSQTGGPTDTQYFGPGTRLTVL.